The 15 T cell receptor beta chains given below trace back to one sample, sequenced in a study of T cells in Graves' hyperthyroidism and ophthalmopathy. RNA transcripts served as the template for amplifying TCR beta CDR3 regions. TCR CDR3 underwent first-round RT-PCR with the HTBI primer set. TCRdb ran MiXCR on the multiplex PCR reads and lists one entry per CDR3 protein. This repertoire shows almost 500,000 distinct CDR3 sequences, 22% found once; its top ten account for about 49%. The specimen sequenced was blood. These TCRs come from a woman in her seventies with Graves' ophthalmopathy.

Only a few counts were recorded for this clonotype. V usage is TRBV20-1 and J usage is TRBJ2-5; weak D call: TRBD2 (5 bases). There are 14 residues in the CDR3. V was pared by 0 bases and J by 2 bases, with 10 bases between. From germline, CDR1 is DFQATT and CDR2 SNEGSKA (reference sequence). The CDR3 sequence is CSARDSGGQETQYF. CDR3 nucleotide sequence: TGCAGTGCTAGAGATTCGGGCGGGCAAGAGACCCAGTACTTC.

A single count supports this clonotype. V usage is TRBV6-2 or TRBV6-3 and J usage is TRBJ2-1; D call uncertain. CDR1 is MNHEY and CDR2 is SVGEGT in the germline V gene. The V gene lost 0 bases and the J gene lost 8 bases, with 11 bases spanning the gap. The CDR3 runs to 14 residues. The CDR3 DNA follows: TGTGCCAGCAGTTACTCGATTCTGGAATATGAGCAGTTCTTC. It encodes CASSYSILEYEQFF.

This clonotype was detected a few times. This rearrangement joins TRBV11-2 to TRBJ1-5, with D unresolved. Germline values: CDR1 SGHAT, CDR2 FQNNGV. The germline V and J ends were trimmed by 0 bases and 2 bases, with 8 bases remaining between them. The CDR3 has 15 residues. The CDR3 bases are TGTGCCAGCAGCTTAGATCCGTCTGGCAATCAGCCCCAGCATTTT. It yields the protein CASSLDPSGNQPQHF.

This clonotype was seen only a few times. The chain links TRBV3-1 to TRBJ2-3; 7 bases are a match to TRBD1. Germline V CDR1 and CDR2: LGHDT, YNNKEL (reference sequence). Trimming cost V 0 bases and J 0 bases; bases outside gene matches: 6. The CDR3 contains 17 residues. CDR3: CASSQDETGASTDTQYF. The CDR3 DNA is TGTGCCAGCAGCCAAGATGAAACAGGGGCTAGCACAGATACGCAGTATTTT.

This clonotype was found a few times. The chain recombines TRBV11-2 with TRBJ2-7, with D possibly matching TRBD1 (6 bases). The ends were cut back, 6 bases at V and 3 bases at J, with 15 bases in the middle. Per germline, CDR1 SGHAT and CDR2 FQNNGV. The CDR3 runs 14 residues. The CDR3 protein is CASSRKGGHYEQYF. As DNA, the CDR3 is TGTGCCAGCAGTAGGAAAGGGGGTCACTACGAGCAGTACTTC.

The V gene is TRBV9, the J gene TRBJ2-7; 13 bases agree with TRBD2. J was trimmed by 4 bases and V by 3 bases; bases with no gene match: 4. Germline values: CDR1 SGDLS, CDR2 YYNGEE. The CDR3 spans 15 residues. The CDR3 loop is CASSGGTSGKYEQYF. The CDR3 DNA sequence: TGTGCCAGCAGCGGAGGGACTAGCGGGAAGTACGAGCAGTACTTC. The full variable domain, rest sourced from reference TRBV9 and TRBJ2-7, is DSGVTQTPKHLITATGQRVTLRCSPRSGDLSVYWYQQSLDQGLQFLIQYYNGEERAKGNILERFSAQQFPDLHSELNLSSLELGDSALYFCASSGGTSGKYEQYFGPGTRLTVT.

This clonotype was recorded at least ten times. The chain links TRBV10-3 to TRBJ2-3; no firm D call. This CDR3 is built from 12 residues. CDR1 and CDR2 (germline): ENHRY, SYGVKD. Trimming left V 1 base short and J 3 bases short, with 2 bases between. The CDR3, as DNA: TGTGCCATCAGTGAGTGGACAGATACGCAGTATTTT. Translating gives CAISEWTDTQYF.

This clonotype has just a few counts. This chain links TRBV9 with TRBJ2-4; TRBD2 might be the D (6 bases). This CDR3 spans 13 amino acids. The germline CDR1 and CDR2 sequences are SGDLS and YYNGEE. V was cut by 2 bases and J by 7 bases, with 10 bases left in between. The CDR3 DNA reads TGTGCCAGCAGCGTCCCAGGGAGGAACATTCAGTACTTC. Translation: CASSVPGRNIQYF.

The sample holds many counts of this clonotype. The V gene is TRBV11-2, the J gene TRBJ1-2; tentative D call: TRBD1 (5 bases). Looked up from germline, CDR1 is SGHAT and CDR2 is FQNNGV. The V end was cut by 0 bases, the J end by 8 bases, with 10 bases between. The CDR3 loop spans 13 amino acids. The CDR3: CASSLEGALGYTF. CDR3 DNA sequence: TGTGCCAGCAGCTTAGAAGGGGCGCTCGGCTACACCTTC.

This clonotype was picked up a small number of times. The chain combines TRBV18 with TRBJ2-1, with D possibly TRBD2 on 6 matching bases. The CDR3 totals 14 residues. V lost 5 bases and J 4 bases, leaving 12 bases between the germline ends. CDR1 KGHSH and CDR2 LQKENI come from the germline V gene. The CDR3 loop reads CASSSGLNYNEQFF. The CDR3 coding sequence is TGTGCCAGCTCATCGGGACTTAATTACAATGAGCAGTTCTTC.

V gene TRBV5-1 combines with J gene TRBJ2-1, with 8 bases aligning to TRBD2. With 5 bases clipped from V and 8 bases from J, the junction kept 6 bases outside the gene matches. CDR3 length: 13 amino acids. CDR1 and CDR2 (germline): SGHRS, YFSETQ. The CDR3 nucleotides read TGCGCCAGCAGTTCCAGCGGGAGTTATGAGCAGTTCTTC. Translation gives CASSSSGSYEQFF.

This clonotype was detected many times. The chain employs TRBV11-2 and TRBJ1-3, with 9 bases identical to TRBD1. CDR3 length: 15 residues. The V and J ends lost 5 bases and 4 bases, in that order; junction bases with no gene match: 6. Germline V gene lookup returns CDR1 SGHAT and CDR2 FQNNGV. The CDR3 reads CASSPGTGQGNTIYF. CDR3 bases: TGTGCCAGCAGCCCAGGGACAGGGCAGGGAAACACCATATATTTT.

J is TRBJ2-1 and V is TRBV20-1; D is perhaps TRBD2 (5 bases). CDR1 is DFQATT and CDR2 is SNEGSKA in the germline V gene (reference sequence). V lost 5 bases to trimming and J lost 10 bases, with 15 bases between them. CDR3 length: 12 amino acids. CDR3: CSAGADLREQFF. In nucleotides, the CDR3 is TGCAGTGCTGGAGCGGATCTACGCGAGCAGTTCTTC.

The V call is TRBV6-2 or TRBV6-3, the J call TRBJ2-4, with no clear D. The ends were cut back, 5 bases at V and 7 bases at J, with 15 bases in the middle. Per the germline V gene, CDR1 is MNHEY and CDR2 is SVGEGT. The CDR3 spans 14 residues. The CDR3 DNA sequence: TGTGCCAGCAGTGGAACGGGTCTTCGGAACATTCAGTACTTC. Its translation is CASSGTGLRNIQYF.

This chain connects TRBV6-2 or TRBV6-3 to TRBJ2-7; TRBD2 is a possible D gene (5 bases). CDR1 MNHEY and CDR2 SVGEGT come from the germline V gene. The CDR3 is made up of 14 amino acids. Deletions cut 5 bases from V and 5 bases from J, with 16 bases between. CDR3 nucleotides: TGTGCCAGCAGTCACCAACGCGGGCCCCACGAGCAGTACTTC. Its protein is CASSHQRGPHEQYF.